This passage covers 27 T cell receptor beta chains from one sample sequenced in a study of CD8+CD57+ T cells in acquired aplastic anemia (dated 2018 in TCRdb). The patients picked for sequencing were ones in whom flow cytometry had shown an expansion of CD8+CD57+ cells. Reads for this sample came from an Illumina HiSeq 2000. TCR beta VDJ combination and CDR3 sequence profiling used genomic DNA as the template. Through fastp at Q25 and MiXCR, TCRdb rebuilt clones from the public reads, retaining in-frame beta chains. Identical CDR3 protein sequences are pooled into one entry, listed with their most common genes and DNA. For this sample the table gives over 150,000 distinct CDR3 sequences, of which about 54% were detected only once. The leading ten clones occupy about 12% of the sample. Sequenced sample: sorted CD4+, CD8+, or CD8+CD57+ T cells (not recorded which) from PBMCs. The receptors originated from a human donor with aplastic anemia.

This clonotype was detected only once. The chain combines TRBV24-1 with TRBJ1-5, with D possibly being TRBD1 (5 bases). The CDR3 is made up of 14 amino acids. V was pared by 5 bases and J by 2 bases, with 9 bases between. Looked up from germline, CDR1 is KGHDR and CDR2 is SFDVKD. CDR3 in amino acids: CATSGGSGNQPQHF. CDR3 nucleotide sequence: TGTGCCACCAGTGGGGGCTCGGGCAATCAGCCCCAGCATTTT.

This chain connects TRBV20-1 to TRBJ2-1, with D uncertain. The CDR3 is 13 amino acids. Trimming took off 0 bases at V and 7 bases at J, with 10 bases between the two ends. CDR1 is DFQATT, CDR2 SNEGSKA, per germline (reference sequence). The CDR3 protein is CSAREGGENEQFF. The DNA of the CDR3 is TGCAGTGCTAGAGAGGGTGGCGAGAATGAGCAGTTCTTC.

The chain recombines TRBV19 with TRBJ2-7; 7 bases align to TRBD1. Unmatched junction bases numbered 6, after V lost 8 bases and J lost 5 bases. Germline CDR1 is LNHDA and CDR2 is SQIVND (reference sequence). The CDR3 totals 12 residues. The CDR3 spells CASGRGRDEQYF. The CDR3 DNA reads TGTGCCAGTGGAAGGGGGCGCGACGAGCAGTACTTC.

This clonotype was seen just once. This chain uses TRBV24-1 with TRBJ1-4; 9 nucleotides match TRBD1. V lost 4 bases and J lost 8; bases outside the gene matches: 7. Germline loops: CDR1 KGHDR, CDR2 SFDVKD. There are 15 residues in the CDR3. The CDR3 sequence is CATSDQDRGREKLFF. DNA for the CDR3: TGTGCCACCAGTGACCAGGACAGGGGTCGAGAAAAACTGTTTTTT.

J is TRBJ2-7 and V is TRBV10-3; D remains ambiguous. Trimming took off 2 bases at V and 6 bases at J, with 8 bases between the two ends. The CDR3 totals 12 residues. From germline, CDR1 is ENHRY and CDR2 SYGVKD. The CDR3 DNA reads as TGTGCCATCAGTGAGACAACTTCCGAGCAGTACTTC. Translated, it gives CAISETTSEQYF.

A few counts support this clonotype. The V call is TRBV24-1, the J call TRBJ1-2; TRBD1 aligns across 7 bases. CDR1 is KGHDR, CDR2 SFDVKD, per germline. The CDR3 consists of 14 residues. V trimming: 3 bases; J trimming: 4 bases; junction bases outside the gene matches: 4. CDR3 in amino acids: CATSDPDRVYGYTF. CDR3 nucleotides: TGTGCCACCAGTGATCCCGACAGGGTCTATGGCTACACCTTC.

The table lists this clonotype with many counts. The V and J genes are TRBV4-1 and TRBJ1-1; maybe TRBD1 (6 bases). V gave up 4 bases and J gave up 6 bases, with 18 bases separating them. CDR3 size: 15 residues. Germline V lookup: CDR1 MGHRA, CDR2 YSYEKL. The CDR3 DNA is TGCGCCAGCAGCCCGGTGACAGGCCGAGGATCTGAAGCTTTCTTT. Protein: CASSPVTGRGSEAFF.

The chain joins TRBV19 to TRBJ2-5; no clear D gene. Germline V gene sequence: CDR1 LNHDA, CDR2 SQIVND (reference sequence). Trimming stripped 9 bases from V and 4 bases from J, with 21 bases between. The CDR3 has 15 amino acids. This CDR3 is CASPHQVSTGETQYF. The CDR3 nucleotides are TGTGCCAGCCCCCATCAGGTTAGTACCGGAGAGACCCAGTACTTC.

The gene calls are TRBV15 and TRBJ1-1; D is possibly TRBD1 (6 bases). The CDR3 is 16 amino acids. Germline-derived CDR1 and CDR2 are LNHNV and YYDKDF (reference sequence). V shed 9 bases and J shed 4 bases, with 24 bases lying between them. The CDR3: CATPREQGSVGTEAFF. In nucleotides, the CDR3 is TGTGCCACGCCCAGAGAACAGGGCTCTGTGGGCACTGAAGCTTTCTTT.

In its sample, this clonotype was seen a few times. J is TRBJ1-2 and V is TRBV29-1, with D possibly matching TRBD1 (5 bases). V was clipped by 6 bases and J by 2 bases, with 22 bases between them. CDR3 size: 16 residues. Looked up from germline, CDR1 is SQVTM and CDR2 is ANQGSEA. CDR3 sequence reads: CSVRRGDYRGNYGYTF. Here the CDR3 DNA reads TGCAGCGTCCGGAGAGGGGATTACCGGGGGAACTATGGCTACACCTTC.

This clonotype was detected once. The V gene is TRBV28, the J gene TRBJ2-7, with D perhaps assigned TRBD1 or TRBD2 (5 bases each). The length of the CDR3 is 13 residues. The germline V gene encodes CDR1 MDHEN and CDR2 SYDVKM. V gave up 6 bases and J gave up 2 bases, with 11 bases separating them. CDR3 in DNA: TGTGCCAGCAGCCACGGGACCACCTACGAGCAGTACTTC. This codes for CASSHGTTYEQYF.

The table lists this clonotype with a few counts. The rearrangement joins TRBV27 to TRBJ2-5; D not resolved. CDR3 length: 15 amino acids. Looked up from germline, CDR1 is MNHEY and CDR2 is SMNVEV (reference sequence). Trimming removed 5 bases from V and 5 bases from J, with 18 bases in between. The CDR3 DNA follows: TGTGCCAGCAGTCCCCCGGGCCTGGAAGGGGAGACCCAGTACTTC. Protein product: CASSPPGLEGETQYF.

This clonotype was detected a few times. V usage is TRBV20-1 and J usage is TRBJ2-5; D may match TRBD1 or TRBD2 (5 bases each). V shed 1 base and J shed 5 bases, with 17 bases lying between them. In germline, CDR1 is DFQATT, CDR2 SNEGSKA (reference sequence). This CDR3 spans 15 amino acids. The CDR3 DNA follows: TGCAGTGCTAGAGGGGGGTACGACGGGATGGAGACCCAGTACTTC. Translation gives CSARGGYDGMETQYF.

This clonotype was observed a single time. This CDR3 reads CASGLKPGTEAFF. For the CDR3, the DNA is TGTGCCAGCGGATTAAAACCGGGCACTGAAGCTTTCTTT. The chain joins TRBV7-3 to TRBJ1-1; D is ambiguous. Germline V lookup: CDR1 SGHTA, CDR2 FQGTGA. V lost 8 bases and J lost 4, with 14 bases in between. The CDR3 is made up of 13 amino acids.

This clonotype was recorded many times. At one of its ends the junction is not consistent with the germline gene, which may arise from a read error. This chain joins TRBV7-7 and TRBJ2-1; TRBD1 is a possible D gene (6 bases). From germline, CDR1 is SSHAT and CDR2 FNYEAQ (reference sequence). The CDR3 covers 15 residues. The CDR3 sequence is CASSPRGEGYNEQFF. The CDR3, as DNA: TGTGCTAGCAGCCCCAGGGGCGAGGGTTACAATGAGCAGTTCTTC.

The genes are TRBV20-1 and TRBJ2-3; D gene uncertain. CDR1 DFQATT and CDR2 SNEGSKA come from the germline V gene (reference sequence). V was cut by 5 bases and J by 3 bases, with 15 bases left in between. The CDR3 sequence is 14 residues long. The CDR3 loop is CSAPSSGWTDTQYF. CDR3 nucleotide sequence: TGCAGTGCTCCCTCTTCCGGTTGGACAGATACGCAGTATTTT.

This clonotype was observed many times. This chain joins TRBV5-1 and TRBJ2-7; TRBD1 agrees at 9 bases. CDR3 length equals 16 residues. Germline trimming cut 6 bases from V and 2 bases from J; bases unmatched to any gene: 12. CDR1 is SGHRS and CDR2 is YFSETQ in the germline V gene. The CDR3 DNA reads TGCGCCAGCACCTTTCGACCCAGACAGGGGGCCTACGAGCAGTACTTC. It translates to CASTFRPRQGAYEQYF.

This clonotype was observed many times. The rearrangement joins TRBV2 to TRBJ1-1, with a tentative D call TRBD1 (6 bases). CDR3 size: 12 residues. V shed 8 bases and J shed 4 bases, with 11 bases lying between them. Germline V gene sequence: CDR1 SNHLY, CDR2 FYNNEI. In nucleotides, the CDR3 is TGTGCCAGCTTGGACAGCCCCACTGAAGCTTTCTTT. Protein: CASLDSPTEAFF.

This clonotype appeared a few times. The chain combines TRBV7-2 with TRBJ2-7; no definite D call. Per the germline V gene, CDR1 is SGHTA and CDR2 is FQGNSA. The CDR3 has 13 residues. V was clipped by 9 bases and J by 2 bases, with 14 bases between them. CDR3 nucleotide sequence: TGTGCCAGTATCGGCGTCGATGCCTACGAGCAGTACTTC. This translates into CASIGVDAYEQYF.

This chain links TRBV14 with TRBJ2-3; 8 bases align to TRBD2. The CDR3 contains 16 residues. CDR1 is SGHDN and CDR2 is FVKESK in the germline V gene. V lost 4 bases, J lost 5 bases, and 11 bases stayed unmatched. Here the CDR3 reads CASSPRTGGQRDTQYF. In DNA, the CDR3 is TGTGCCAGCAGCCCTAGGACGGGGGGGCAGAGAGATACGCAGTATTTT.

This clonotype was seen repeatedly, ten times or more. The chain uses TRBV24-1 and TRBJ2-1, with TRBD2 as a possible D gene (5 bases). The CDR3 runs to 15 residues. V was trimmed by 2 bases and J by 7 bases, leaving 14 bases between them. Germline CDR1 is KGHDR and CDR2 is SFDVKD. The CDR3 reads CATSDSRESSNEQFF. The CDR3 nucleotides read TGTGCCACCAGTGATTCCCGGGAATCAAGTAATGAGCAGTTCTTC.

This clonotype was counted at least ten times. The J gene is TRBJ2-3, the V gene TRBV29-1; TRBD1 matches at 11 bases. Trimming at V came to 3 bases and at J to 5 bases, leaving 10 bases not matched to a gene. This CDR3 comprises 16 residues. Germline CDR1 is SQVTM and CDR2 is ANQGSEA. This CDR3 is CSVEGGTGGSVDTQYF. CDR3 sequence (DNA): TGCAGCGTTGAGGGCGGGACAGGGGGATCGGTAGATACGCAGTATTTT.

The CDR3 loop reads CASSPQHDYAVDTQYF. CDR3 DNA: TGTGCCAGCAGTCCACAACACGATTATGCTGTGGATACGCAGTATTTT. The chain employs TRBV12-3 or TRBV12-4 and TRBJ2-3; D gene unclear. Trimming left V 5 bases short and J 6 bases short, with 21 bases between. This CDR3 has 16 amino acids.

The chain joins TRBV6-1 to TRBJ2-7; D not resolved. This CDR3 contains 14 residues. Between the trimmed V and J ends, which lost 5 bases and 0 bases, there was a span of 11 bases. Germline V gene sequence: CDR1 MNHNS, CDR2 SASEGT. CDR3 amino acids: CASSPFGSSYEQYF. The CDR3 nucleotides read TGTGCCAGCAGTCCGTTTGGCAGCTCCTACGAGCAGTACTTC.

At least ten counts were recorded for this clonotype. This rearrangement joins TRBV9 to TRBJ2-7; D might be TRBD1 (5 bases). The CDR3 spans 13 residues. Per germline, CDR1 SGDLS and CDR2 YYNGEE. Trimming took off 5 bases at V and 3 bases at J, with 12 bases between the two ends. CDR3 in DNA: TGTGCCAGCAGAGGGGTCGGAGACTACGAGCAGTACTTC. This codes for CASRGVGDYEQYF.

The chain combines TRBV20-1 with TRBJ2-3, with a possible D match to TRBD2 (5 bases). Germline CDR1 reads DFQATT; CDR2 reads SNEGSKA (reference sequence). CDR3 length: 13 residues. V gave up 1 base and J gave up 4 bases, with 9 bases separating them. The CDR3 reads CSARGQRPDTQYF. The CDR3 DNA follows: TGCAGTGCTAGAGGTCAGCGGCCAGATACGCAGTATTTT.

The chain uses TRBV7-3 and TRBJ2-7; a weak D match, TRBD2 (7 bases). Germline V gene data show CDR1 as SGHTA and CDR2 as FQGTGA. The CDR3 has 19 residues. The germline V and J ends were trimmed by 1 base and 3 bases, with 25 bases remaining between them. The CDR3: CASSLRAAGDWRGHYEQYF. The CDR3 region has the DNA TGTGCCAGCAGCTTAAGGGCCGCGGGCGACTGGCGGGGGCACTACGAGCAGTACTTC.